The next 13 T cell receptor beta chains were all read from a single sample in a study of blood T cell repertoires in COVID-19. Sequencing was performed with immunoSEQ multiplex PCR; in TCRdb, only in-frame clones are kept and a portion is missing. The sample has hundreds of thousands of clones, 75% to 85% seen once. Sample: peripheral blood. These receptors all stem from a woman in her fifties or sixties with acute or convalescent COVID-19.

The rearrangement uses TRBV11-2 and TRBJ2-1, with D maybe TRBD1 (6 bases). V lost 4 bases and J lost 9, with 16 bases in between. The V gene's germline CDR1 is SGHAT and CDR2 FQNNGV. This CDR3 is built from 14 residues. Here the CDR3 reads CASSSSGNRAEQFF. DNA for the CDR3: TGTGCCAGCAGCTCATCCGGGAACAGGGCTGAGCAGTTCTTC. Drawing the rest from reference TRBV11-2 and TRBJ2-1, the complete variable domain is EAGVAQSPRYKIIEKRQSVAFWCNPISGHATLYWYQQILGQGPKLLIQFQNNGVVDDSQLPKDRFSAERLKGVDSTLKIQPAKLEDSAVYLCASSSSGNRAEQFFGPGTRLTVL.

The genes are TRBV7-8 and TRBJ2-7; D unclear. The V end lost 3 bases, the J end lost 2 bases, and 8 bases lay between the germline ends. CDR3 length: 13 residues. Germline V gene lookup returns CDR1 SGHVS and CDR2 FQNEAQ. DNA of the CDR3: TGTGCCAGCAGCTTTTTAGCTCCCTACGAGCAGTACTTC. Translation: CASSFLAPYEQYF.

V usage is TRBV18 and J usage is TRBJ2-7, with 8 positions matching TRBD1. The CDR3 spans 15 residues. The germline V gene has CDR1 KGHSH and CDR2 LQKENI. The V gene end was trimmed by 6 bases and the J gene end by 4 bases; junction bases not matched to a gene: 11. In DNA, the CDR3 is TGTGCCAGCTCGAACTCCCCGGGACAGGCTTACGAGCAGTACTTC. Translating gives CASSNSPGQAYEQYF.

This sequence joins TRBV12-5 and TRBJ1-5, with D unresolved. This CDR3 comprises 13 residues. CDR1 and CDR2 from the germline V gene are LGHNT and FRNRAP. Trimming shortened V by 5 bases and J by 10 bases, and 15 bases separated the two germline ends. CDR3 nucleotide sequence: TGTGCTAGTGGTAGGACGGGAGGTCGTCCCCAGCATTTT. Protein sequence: CASGRTGGRPQHF.

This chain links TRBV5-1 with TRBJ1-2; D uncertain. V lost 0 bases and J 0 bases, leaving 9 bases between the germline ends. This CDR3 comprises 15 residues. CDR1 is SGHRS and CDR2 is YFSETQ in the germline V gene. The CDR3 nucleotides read TGCGCCAGCAGCTTGGAAAGAGCTACTAACTATGGCTACACCTTC. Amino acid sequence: CASSLERATNYGYTF.

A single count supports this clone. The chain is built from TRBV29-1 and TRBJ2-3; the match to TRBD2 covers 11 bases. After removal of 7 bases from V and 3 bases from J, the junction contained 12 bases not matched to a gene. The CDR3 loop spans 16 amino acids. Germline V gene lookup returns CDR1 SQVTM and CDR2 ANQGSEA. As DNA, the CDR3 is TGCAGCGCCCGGGACAACCGACTAGCGGGAACAGATACGCAGTATTTT. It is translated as CSARDNRLAGTDTQYF.

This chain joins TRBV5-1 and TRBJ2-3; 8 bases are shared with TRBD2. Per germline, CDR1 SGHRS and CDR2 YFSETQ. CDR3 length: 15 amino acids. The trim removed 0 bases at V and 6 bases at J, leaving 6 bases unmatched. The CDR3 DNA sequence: TGCGCCAGCAGCTTGGACGGGGGGGCTCGGGATACGCAGTATTTT. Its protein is CASSLDGGARDTQYF.

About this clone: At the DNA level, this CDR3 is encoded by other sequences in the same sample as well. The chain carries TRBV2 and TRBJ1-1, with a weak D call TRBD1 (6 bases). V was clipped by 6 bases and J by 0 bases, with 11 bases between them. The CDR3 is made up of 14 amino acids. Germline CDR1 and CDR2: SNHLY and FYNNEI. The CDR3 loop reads CASRHRALNTEAFF. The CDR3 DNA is TGTGCCAGCAGACACAGGGCTTTGAACACTGAAGCTTTCTTT.

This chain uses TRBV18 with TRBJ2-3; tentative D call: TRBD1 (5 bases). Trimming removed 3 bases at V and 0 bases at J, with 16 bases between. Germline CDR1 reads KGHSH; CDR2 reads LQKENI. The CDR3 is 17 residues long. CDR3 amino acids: CASSPAVVGRSTDTQYF. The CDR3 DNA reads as TGTGCCAGCTCACCGGCTGTTGTGGGGCGTAGCACAGATACGCAGTATTTT.

For the CDR3, the DNA is TGTGCCAGCAGCCCCGCCATGGGAGCGGGAGTCTCCTACGAGCAGTACTTC. It yields the protein CASSPAMGAGVSYEQYF. The rearrangement uses TRBV28 and TRBJ2-7, with TRBD2 identical over 8 bases. In germline, CDR1 is MDHEN, CDR2 SYDVKM. There are 17 residues in the CDR3. Trimming removed 6 bases from V and 0 bases from J; junction bases left unmatched: 13.

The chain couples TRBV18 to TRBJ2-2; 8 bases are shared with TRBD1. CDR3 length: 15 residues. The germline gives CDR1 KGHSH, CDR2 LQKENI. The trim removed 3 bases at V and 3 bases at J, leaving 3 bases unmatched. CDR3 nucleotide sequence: TGTGCCAGCTCACCCGGACAGGGAGACACCGGGGAGCTGTTTTTT. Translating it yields CASSPGQGDTGELFF.

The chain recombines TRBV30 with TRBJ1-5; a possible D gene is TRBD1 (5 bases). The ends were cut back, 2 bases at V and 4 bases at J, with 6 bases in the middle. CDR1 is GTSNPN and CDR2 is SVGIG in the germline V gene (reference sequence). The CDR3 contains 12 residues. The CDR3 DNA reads TGTGCCTGGAGTCGGACAAATCAGCCCCAGCATTTT. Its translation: CAWSRTNQPQHF.

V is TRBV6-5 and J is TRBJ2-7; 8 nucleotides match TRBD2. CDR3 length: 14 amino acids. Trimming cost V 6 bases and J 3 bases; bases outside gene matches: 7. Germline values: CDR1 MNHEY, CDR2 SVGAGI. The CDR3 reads CASSVPGLVYEQYF. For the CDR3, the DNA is TGTGCCAGCAGCGTTCCGGGACTAGTCTACGAGCAGTACTTC.